This T cell receptor (beta chain) was profiled in a study of cytomegalovirus exposure and HLA in healthy donors. Findings and caveats of the study: In all likelihood, a cluster of highly shared sequence variants was a sequencing artifact. Most TCR sequences showed up rarely, but some public TCRs showed up in many donors. Cytomegalovirus-associated TCR beta chains were listed, numbering approximately 150.

A note on this clone: Its antigen is not known.

Healthy individuals who donated bone marrow served as the donors. The CDR3 has 16 amino acids. From germline, CDR1 is SGHTA and CDR2 FQGTGA. V lost 5 bases to trimming and J lost 0 bases; unmatched junction nucleotides: 6. The primer mix had 60 Vbeta and 13 Jbeta primers. Method: immunoSEQ multiplex PCR; TCRdb's copy keeps in-frame clones and lacks some. Its table records some 200,000 clones. Sequencing used PBMCs. The V and J genes are TRBV7-3 and TRBJ2-2; 7 nucleotides match TRBD2. The TCR sequence derives from a woman younger than 30 in good health and CMV-seropositive. This CDR3 is CASSPSLAANTGELFF. The CDR3 DNA is TGTGCCAGCAGCCCCTCGCTAGCGGCGAACACCGGGGAGCTGTTTTTT.